The clone carrying this T cell receptor beta chain appeared a few times. PCR amplification relied on 60 Vbeta primers (plus 13 Jbeta primers). Sequencing was performed with immunoSEQ multiplex PCR; in TCRdb, only in-frame clones are kept and a portion is missing. The sample records about 64,000 clones, around 61% being singletons. All donors participated as healthy donors of bone marrow. The entry originates in a study of cytomegalovirus exposure and HLA in healthy donors. Germline CDR1 and CDR2: SGHVS and FNYEAQ. V lost 4 bases to trimming and J lost 9 bases, with 25 bases between them. CDR3 size: 16 residues.

What was sequenced was PBMCs. The chain joins TRBV7-6 to TRBJ2-7; tentative D call: TRBD2 (7 bases). The sequence came from a woman between 45 and 60 years old in good health and CMV-seronegative. DNA of the CDR3: TGTGCCAGCAGCTCGGGGGCCGGCGGGAGCCCTTTTGGGCAGTACTTC. Protein product: CASSSGAGGSPFGQYF.